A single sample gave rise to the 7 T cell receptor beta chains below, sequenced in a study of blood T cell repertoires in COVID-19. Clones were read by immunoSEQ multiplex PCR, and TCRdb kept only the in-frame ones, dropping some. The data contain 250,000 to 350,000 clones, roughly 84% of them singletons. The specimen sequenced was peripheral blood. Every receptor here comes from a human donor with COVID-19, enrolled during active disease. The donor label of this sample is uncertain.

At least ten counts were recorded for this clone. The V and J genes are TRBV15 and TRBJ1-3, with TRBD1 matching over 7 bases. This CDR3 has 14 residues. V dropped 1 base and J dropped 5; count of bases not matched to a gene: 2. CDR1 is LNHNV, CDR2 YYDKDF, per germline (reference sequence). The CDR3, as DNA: TGTGCCACCAGCAGAGGGGACAGAAGAAACACCATATATTTT. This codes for CATSRGDRRNTIYF.

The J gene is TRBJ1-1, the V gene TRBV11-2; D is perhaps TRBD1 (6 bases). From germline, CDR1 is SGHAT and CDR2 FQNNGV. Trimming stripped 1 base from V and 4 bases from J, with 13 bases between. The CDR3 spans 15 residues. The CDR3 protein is CASSLAAQGGTEAFF. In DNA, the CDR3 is TGTGCCAGCAGCTTAGCTGCACAGGGCGGCACTGAAGCTTTCTTT.

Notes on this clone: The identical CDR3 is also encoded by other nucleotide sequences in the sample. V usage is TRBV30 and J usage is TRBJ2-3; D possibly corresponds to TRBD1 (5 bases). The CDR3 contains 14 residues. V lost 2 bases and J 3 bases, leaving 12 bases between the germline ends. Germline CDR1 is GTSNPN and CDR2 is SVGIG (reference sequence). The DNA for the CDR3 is TGTGCCTGGAGTAGGGGCCTTAGTACAGATACGCAGTATTTT. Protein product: CAWSRGLSTDTQYF.

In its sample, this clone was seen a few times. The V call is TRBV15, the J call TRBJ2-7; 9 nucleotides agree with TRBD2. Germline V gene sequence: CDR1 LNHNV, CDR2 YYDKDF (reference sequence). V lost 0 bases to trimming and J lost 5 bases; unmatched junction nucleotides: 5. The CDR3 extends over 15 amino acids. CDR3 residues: CATSRESGRTDEQYF. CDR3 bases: TGTGCCACCAGCAGAGAAAGCGGGAGGACTGACGAGCAGTACTTC. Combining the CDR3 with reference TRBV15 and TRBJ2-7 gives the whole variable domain DAMVIQNPRYQVTQFGKPVTLSCSQTLNHNVMYWYQQKSSQAPKLLFHYYDKDFNNEADTPDNFQSRRPNTSFCFLDIRSPGLGDTAMYLCATSRESGRTDEQYFGPGTRLTVT.

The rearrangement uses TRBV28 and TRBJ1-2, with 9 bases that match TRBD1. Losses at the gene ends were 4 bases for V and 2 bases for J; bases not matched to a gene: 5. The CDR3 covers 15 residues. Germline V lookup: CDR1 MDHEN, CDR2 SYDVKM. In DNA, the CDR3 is TGTGCCAGCAGTTCCCCGACAGGGGGAAACTATGGCTACACCTTC. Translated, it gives CASSSPTGGNYGYTF.

The DNA for the CDR3 is TGCGCCAGCAGCCCCCAGGGGGGTGCAACTGAAGCTTTCTTT. As protein: CASSPQGGATEAFF. This chain connects TRBV5-1 to TRBJ1-1; TRBD1 aligns across 7 bases. After removal of 4 bases from V and 5 bases from J, the junction contained 8 bases not matched to a gene. Germline CDR1 SGHRS, CDR2 YFSETQ. This CDR3 spans 14 amino acids.

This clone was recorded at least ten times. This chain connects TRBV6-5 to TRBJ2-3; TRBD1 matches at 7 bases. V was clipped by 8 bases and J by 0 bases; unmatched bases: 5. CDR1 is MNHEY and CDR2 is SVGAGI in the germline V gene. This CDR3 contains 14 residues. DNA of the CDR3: TGTGCCAGCTCCGGACAGGTTAGCACAGATACGCAGTATTTT. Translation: CASSGQVSTDTQYF.